This T cell receptor beta chain was documented in a study of blood T cell repertoires in COVID-19. Overall study context: The United States, Italy and Spain were the sources of the acute and convalescent COVID-19 samples.

V was clipped by 4 bases and J by 5 bases; unmatched bases: 8. The germline CDR1 and CDR2 sequences are SGHTA and FQGTGA. The CDR3 extends over 16 amino acids. Authors' analysis steps: Reference gene primers were amplified, and this amplification served to estimate nucleated cell counts. This table comes from immunoSEQ multiplex PCR, and its TCRdb copy is limited to in-frame clones, with some not included. That table furnishes V, J and clone size, whereas the DNA furnished D and trimming. The sample shows roughly 20,000 clones, roughly 86% of them seen only once. This clonotype originated in a human donor in a cohort sampled during active COVID-19. The donor label of this sample is uncertain. The rearrangement joins TRBV7-3 to TRBJ2-1; 10 nucleotides line up with TRBD1. The material sequenced was peripheral blood. The CDR3 protein is CASSSRAGTGDNEQFF. CDR3 bases: TGTGCCAGCAGCTCGAGAGCCGGGACAGGGGACAATGAGCAGTTCTTC.